This TCR beta chain was captured in a study of cytomegalovirus exposure and HLA in healthy donors. Primers included in the PCR were 60 Vbeta and 13 Jbeta primers. Some clones are missing from TCRdb's copy, which holds only in-frame ones; the method was immunoSEQ multiplex PCR. The sample has 90,000 to 130,000 clones; the top ten hold under 7%. General study points: The classifier, whose performance was assessed in both the original and validation cohorts, reportedly diagnosed cytomegalovirus status with high specificity and sensitivity. In a later analysis, productive TCRs from donors in an Asian-associated ancestry cluster reportedly carried fewer N-insertions than the cohort mean. HLA restriction was apparent for most CMV-associated TCR beta chains in a later analysis. Previous analysis showed most TCR beta V segments were productive about 90% or about 30% of the time.

On this clone itself: Its antigen remains unidentified.

Trimming removed 5 bases from V and 4 bases from J, with 5 bases in between. The CDR3 extends over 11 amino acids. Germline loops: CDR1 LGHNT, CDR2 FRNRAP. Input material: PBMCs. This chain uses TRBV12-5 with TRBJ1-2; possible D gene TRBD1, 5 bases. The clonotype was recovered from a man aged 35-49 years in good health and CMV-seropositive. CDR3 in amino acids: CASGDSYGYTF. The CDR3 DNA follows: TGTGCTAGTGGTGACAGCTATGGCTACACCTTC.